This TCR beta chain originates from a study of patients and donors after allogeneic stem cell transplantation. TCRdb re-derived calls from the RT-PCR reads in MiXCR, one entry per CDR3 protein. Of roughly 880,000 distinct CDR3 sequences listed, under 20% are singletons. The CDR3 runs to 14 residues. Between the trimmed V and J ends, which lost 8 bases and 6 bases, there was a span of 16 bases. CDR1 LGHDT and CDR2 YNNKEL come from the germline V gene (reference sequence). The chain is built from TRBV3-1 and TRBJ2-2; tentatively, D is TRBD1 or TRBD2 (5 bases each). This TCR came from a human donor who was either an allogeneic HSCT recipient or a stem cell or donor lymphocyte infusion donor (not recorded which). It is not recorded whose cells these are; they may come from a transplant donor. Sequencing input: blood, either unsorted or a sorted T cell fraction (not recorded which). The CDR3 sequence is CASHRREGSGELFF. DNA for the CDR3: TGTGCCAGCCACAGACGTGAGGGGTCCGGGGAGCTGTTTTTT.